Listed below are T cell receptor beta chains from one sample, sequenced in a study of vaccination effects on CD4 cells after COVID-19. Here immunoSEQ multiplex PCR was the method, and the copy in TCRdb shows in-frame clones only, minus some. The table lists 45,000 to 60,000 clones, 65% to 80% of them singletons. Their target antigens are unknown. The sample here was CD4+ T cells from PBMCs cultured without peptide, taken before COVID-19 vaccination. Receptor source: a human donor who received a COVID-19 vaccine. CDR3s leave out the opening cysteine and the closing phenylalanine or tryptophan.

TRBV7-2	TRBJ2-2	12	ASSPSWATGELF
TRBV4-3	TRBJ1-2	13	ASSQDRQGFSGYT
TRBV9	TRBJ1-2	12	ASSTRTEIYGYT
TRBV24-1	TRBJ2-1	14	ATSDPRDTPRDEQF
TRBV5-8	TRBJ2-5	16	ASPGRPGGPPTQETQY
TRBV5-1	TRBJ2-1	14	ASSQGTGGSYNEQF
TRBV20-1	TRBJ1-2	8	SARTYGYT
TRBV10-2	TRBJ1-5	13	ASSGKVAGNQPQH
TRBV4-1	TRBJ1-4	14	ASSQALVRGDEKLF
TRBV6-5	TRBJ1-5	11	ASRGTLGEPQH
TRBV4-2	TRBJ1-5	14	ASSQDQGGLARPQH
TRBV7-2	TRBJ2-5	12	ASSLAGGSETQY
TRBV18	TRBJ2-3	12	ASSPGGGTDTQY
TRBV2	TRBJ1-1	12	ASRGQGANTEAF
TRBV6-5	TRBJ2-4	12	ASTSGTAKNIQY
TRBV6-5	TRBJ2-1	14	ASSYRTGGFYNEQF
TRBV4-1	TRBJ2-5	16	ASSQLSLGQGTQETQY
TRBV2	TRBJ1-6	12	ASSEREGYSPLH
TRBV7-9	TRBJ1-4	12	ASSLGGGGEKLF
TRBV3-1/TRBV3-2	TRBJ2-4	12	ASSLGADKNIQY
TRBV28	TRBJ1-1	10	ASSLLGVKLF
TRBV20-1	TRBJ1-2	8	SARRDGYT
TRBV6-2/TRBV6-3	TRBJ2-6	12	ASSHNSGANVLT
TRBV25-1	TRBJ2-2	15	ASSDEWDRGNTGELF
TRBV12-3/TRBV12-4	TRBJ1-5	11	ASSLEDNQPQH
TRBV27	TRBJ1-1	12	ASSPRGVGTEAF
TRBV4-1	TRBJ2-5	13	ASSRAPGQQETQY
TRBV5-8	TRBJ2-3	14	ASSLLPGQGTDTQY
TRBV28	TRBJ1-3	12	ASSTGGFGNTIY
TRBV4-1	TRBJ2-3	11	ASSQGDTDTQY
TRBV10-3	TRBJ1-2	11	AISDQRGYGYT
TRBV6-5	TRBJ2-2	11	ASKRGDTGELF
TRBV27	TRBJ2-3	10	ASSAGSDTQY
TRBV9	TRBJ2-1	15	ASSPQDSARSYNEQF
TRBV7-8	TRBJ1-2	12	ASSADRDAWGYT
TRBV28	TRBJ1-5	13	ASRAQGARNQPQH
TRBV24-1	TRBJ1-2	12	ATSDPPANYGYT
TRBV6-5	TRBJ1-1	12	ASNSLMGRTEAF
TRBV6-1	TRBJ1-1	12	ASSESRGDTEAF
TRBV19	TRBJ2-4	15	ASSIGVVGSAKNIQY
TRBV30	TRBJ1-3	12	AWRKDRSGNTIY
TRBV7-9	TRBJ1-6	14	ASSFRGGLTDSPLH
TRBV21-1	TRBJ1-2	13	ASSKEGGGLVGYT
TRBV19	TRBJ1-2	11	ASSLDPANGYT
TRBV28	TRBJ1-5	10	ASCIIPQPQH
TRBV28	TRBJ1-6	13	ASWGRNSLNSPLH
TRBV5-1	TRBJ1-3	14	ASSPMQQNSGNTIY
TRBV11-2	TRBJ2-5	14	ASSPRGAGGSETQY
TRBV11-2	TRBJ1-4	14	ASSLGSGRTNEKLF
TRBV7-8	TRBJ2-5	10	ASSFNRETQY
TRBV6-5	TRBJ1-6	13	ASSYSVRGSSPLH
TRBV7-2	TRBJ1-4	13	ASSLGGQGGEKLF
TRBV4-1	TRBJ2-3	13	ASSQLNRASDTQY
TRBV19	TRBJ1-3	14	ASSGRLAASGNTIY